Presented here are 10 T cell receptor beta chains from one specimen sequenced in a study of shared clonotypes between healthy human individuals. Clones were sequenced by immunoSEQ multiplex PCR, and TCRdb holds only the in-frame ones, with some missing. The data hold 650,000 to 800,000 clones, with around 92% observed a single time. The naive CD8 population came from CD45RO-negative cells selected for CCR7, without terminally differentiated effector memory CD45RA+ cells. The sequenced sample consisted of naive CD8+ T cells sorted from blood. Every receptor here comes from a young man in good health.

This rearrangement joins TRBV7-3 to TRBJ2-2; weak D call: TRBD2 (6 bases). Between the trimmed V and J ends, which lost 5 bases and 3 bases, there was a span of 10 bases. Germline V CDR1 and CDR2: SGHTA, FQGTGA. This CDR3 contains 14 residues. Written as DNA, the CDR3 is TGTGCCAGCAGCCTCGCTAGCGACACCGGGGAGCTGTTTTTT. Amino acid sequence: CASSLASDTGELFF.

The DNA for the CDR3 is TGCAGCGTTGAAGATCCCGCCTTACCAGATACGCAGTATTTT. This sequence encodes CSVEDPALPDTQYF. The chain employs TRBV29-1 and TRBJ2-3; no clear D. The length of the CDR3 is 14 residues. The V gene's germline CDR1 is SQVTM and CDR2 ANQGSEA. Trimming removed 0 bases from V and 4 bases from J, with 11 bases in between.

This rearrangement joins TRBV27 to TRBJ1-5; 7 nucleotides agree with TRBD1. The CDR3 sequence is 15 residues long. Germline loops: CDR1 MNHEY, CDR2 SMNVEV (reference sequence). V lost 1 base to trimming and J lost 3 bases; unmatched junction nucleotides: 3. Written as DNA, the CDR3 is TGTGCCAGCAGTTTATTAGGGACAGACAATCAGCCCCAGCATTTT. Its translation: CASSLLGTDNQPQHF.

This chain connects TRBV7-9 to TRBJ2-7, with 9 positions matching TRBD1. CDR1 is SEHNR, CDR2 FQNEAQ, per germline (reference sequence). The V segment lost 5 bases and the J segment 2 bases; nucleotides outside the gene matches: 4. The CDR3 extends over 14 amino acids. DNA of the CDR3: TGTGCCAGCAGCCCGGACAGGGGAACCTACGAGCAGTACTTC. This gives the protein CASSPDRGTYEQYF.

The chain uses TRBV9 and TRBJ2-1; D not certain. CDR1 and CDR2 (germline): SGDLS, YYNGEE. V dropped 0 bases and J dropped 2 bases, with 18 bases sitting between them. CDR3 length equals 18 residues. CDR3 in amino acids: CASSVDVALGLAYNEQFF. In DNA, the CDR3 is TGTGCCAGCAGCGTAGATGTAGCTCTCGGGTTGGCCTACAATGAGCAGTTCTTC.

The chain joins TRBV11-2 to TRBJ1-4; maybe TRBD1 (6 bases). Between the trimmed V and J ends, which lost 3 bases and 1 base, there was a span of 15 bases. CDR1 is SGHAT and CDR2 is FQNNGV in the germline V gene. The CDR3 consists of 17 residues. CDR3 region: CASSLGGTVLTNEKLFF. CDR3 bases: TGTGCCAGCAGCTTGGGGGGCACAGTTCTAACTAATGAAAAACTGTTTTTT. The complete variable domain, with remaining parts taken from reference TRBV11-2 and TRBJ1-4, reads EAGVAQSPRYKIIEKRQSVAFWCNPISGHATLYWYQQILGQGPKLLIQFQNNGVVDDSQLPKDRFSAERLKGVDSTLKIQPAKLEDSAVYLCASSLGGTVLTNEKLFFGSGTQLSVL.

This clone was seen once. The chain links TRBV7-6 to TRBJ2-7; TRBD2 aligns across 8 bases. Germline CDR1 is SGHVS and CDR2 is FNYEAQ. CDR3 length: 14 amino acids. V was pared by 2 bases and J by 7 bases, with 7 bases of the junction left unmatched. CDR3 in amino acids: CASSLTGGPVEQYF. The CDR3 DNA is TGTGCCAGCAGCTTAACGGGAGGGCCAGTTGAGCAGTACTTC.

The chain employs TRBV18 and TRBJ2-2; TRBD1 is a possible D gene (6 bases). The CDR3 consists of 13 residues. The germline gives CDR1 KGHSH, CDR2 LQKENI. The V and J ends lost 4 bases and 6 bases respectively, with 9 bases between them. Here the CDR3 DNA reads TGTGCCAGCTCACGAGGGGGAGCCGGGGAGCTGTTTTTT. Protein: CASSRGGAGELFF.

Worth noting for this clone: At the DNA level, this CDR3 is encoded by other sequences in the same sample as well. J is TRBJ1-1 and V is TRBV19; D is possibly TRBD1 (5 bases). Germline V gene data show CDR1 as LNHDA and CDR2 as SQIVND (reference sequence). Trimming stripped 5 bases from V and 4 bases from J, with 11 bases between. The CDR3 consists of 13 residues. The CDR3 sequence: CASSFGGGTEAFF. DNA for the CDR3: TGTGCCAGTAGTTTCGGTGGGGGCACTGAAGCTTTCTTT.

The V gene is TRBV7-6, the J gene TRBJ2-1, with D possibly TRBD2 on 5 matching bases. Germline CDR1 reads SGHVS; CDR2 reads FNYEAQ. This CDR3 is 13 amino acids long. The V end lost 1 base, the J end lost 7 bases, and 8 bases lay between the germline ends. This chain's CDR3 is CASSLGLQNEQFF. The CDR3 DNA reads as TGTGCCAGCAGCTTAGGACTACAAAATGAGCAGTTCTTC.